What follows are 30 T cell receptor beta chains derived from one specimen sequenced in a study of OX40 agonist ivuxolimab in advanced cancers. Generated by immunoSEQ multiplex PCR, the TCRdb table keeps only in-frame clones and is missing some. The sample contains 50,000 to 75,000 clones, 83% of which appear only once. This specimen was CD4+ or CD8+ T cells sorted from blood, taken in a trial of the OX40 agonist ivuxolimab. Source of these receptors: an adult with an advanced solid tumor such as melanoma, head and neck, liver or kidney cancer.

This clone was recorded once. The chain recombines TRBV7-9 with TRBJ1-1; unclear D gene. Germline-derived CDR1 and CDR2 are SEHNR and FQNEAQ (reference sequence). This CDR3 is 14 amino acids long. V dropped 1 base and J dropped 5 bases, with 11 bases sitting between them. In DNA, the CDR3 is TGTGCCAGCAGCTTAGATCCCCCCGGGACTGAAGCTTTCTTT. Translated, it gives CASSLDPPGTEAFF.

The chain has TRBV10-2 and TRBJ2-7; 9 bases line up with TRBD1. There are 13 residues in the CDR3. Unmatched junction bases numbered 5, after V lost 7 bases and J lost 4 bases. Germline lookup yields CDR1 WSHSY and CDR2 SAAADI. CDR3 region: CASTTGGGYEQYF. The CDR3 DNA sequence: TGCGCCAGCACGACAGGGGGAGGATACGAGCAGTACTTC.

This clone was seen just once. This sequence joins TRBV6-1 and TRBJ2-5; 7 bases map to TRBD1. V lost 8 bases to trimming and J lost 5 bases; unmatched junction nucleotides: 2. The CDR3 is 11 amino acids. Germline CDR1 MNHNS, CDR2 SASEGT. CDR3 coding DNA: TGTGCCAGCGACAGGGAGGAGACCCAGTACTTC. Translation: CASDREETQYF.

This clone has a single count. The CDR3 sequence is CASSYGSQGVNYGYTF. Here the CDR3 DNA reads TGTGCCAGCAGTTACGGTTCACAGGGGGTTAACTATGGCTACACCTTC. The chain is built from TRBV6-5 and TRBJ1-2, with 8 bases identical to TRBD1. Germline CDR1 is MNHEY and CDR2 is SVGAGI. This CDR3 has 16 amino acids. V shed 2 bases, J shed 1 base, and the junction held 6 bases outside the gene matches.

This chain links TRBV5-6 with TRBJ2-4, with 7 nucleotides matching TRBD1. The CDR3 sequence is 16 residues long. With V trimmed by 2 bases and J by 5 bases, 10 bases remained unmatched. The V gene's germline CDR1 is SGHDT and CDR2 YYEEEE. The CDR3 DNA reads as TGTGCCAGCAGCTTCTTCCTACAGGGGTCCCAAAACATTCAGTACTTC. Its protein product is CASSFFLQGSQNIQYF.

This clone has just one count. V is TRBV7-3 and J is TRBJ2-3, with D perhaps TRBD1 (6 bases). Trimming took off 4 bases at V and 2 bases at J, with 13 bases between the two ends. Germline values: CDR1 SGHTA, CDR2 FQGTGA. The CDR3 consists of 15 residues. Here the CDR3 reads CASSSGAGATDTQYF. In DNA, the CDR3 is TGTGCCAGCAGCTCCGGGGCAGGGGCCACAGATACGCAGTATTTT. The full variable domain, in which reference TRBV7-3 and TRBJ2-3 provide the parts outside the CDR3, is GAGVSQTPSNKVTEKGKYVELRCDPISGHTALYWYRQSLGQGPEFLIYFQGTGAADDSGLPNDRFFAVRPEGSVSTLKIQRTERGDSAVYLCASSSGAGATDTQYFGPGTRLTVL.

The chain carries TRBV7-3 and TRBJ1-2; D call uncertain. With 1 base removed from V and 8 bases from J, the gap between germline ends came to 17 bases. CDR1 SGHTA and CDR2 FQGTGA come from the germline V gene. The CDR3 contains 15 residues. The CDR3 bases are TGTGCCAGCAGCTTAAACGTCGGGAGGACGGACGGCTACACCTTC. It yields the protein CASSLNVGRTDGYTF.

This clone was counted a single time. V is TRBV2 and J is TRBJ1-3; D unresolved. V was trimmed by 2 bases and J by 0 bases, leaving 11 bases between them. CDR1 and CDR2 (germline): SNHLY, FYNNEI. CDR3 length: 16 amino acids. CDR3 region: CASSELIASSGNTIYF. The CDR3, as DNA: TGTGCCAGCAGTGAATTGATAGCAAGCTCTGGAAACACCATATATTTT.

CDR3 DNA sequence: TGTGCCAGCAGTTACCCCGGGACAGCGAACACCGGGGAGCTGTTTTTT. It codes for CASSYPGTANTGELFF. The chain combines TRBV6-6 with TRBJ2-2; 7 bases map to TRBD1. CDR1 and CDR2 (germline): MNHNY, SVGAGI (reference sequence). CDR3 length equals 16 residues. Trimming at V came to 2 bases and at J to 0 bases, leaving 3 bases not matched to a gene.

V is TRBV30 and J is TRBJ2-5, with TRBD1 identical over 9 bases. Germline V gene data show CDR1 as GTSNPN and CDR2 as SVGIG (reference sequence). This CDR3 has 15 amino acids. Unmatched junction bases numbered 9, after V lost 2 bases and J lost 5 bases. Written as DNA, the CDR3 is TGTGCCTGGAGTACAGGACAGGGGATCCCGGAGACCCAGTACTTC. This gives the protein CAWSTGQGIPETQYF.

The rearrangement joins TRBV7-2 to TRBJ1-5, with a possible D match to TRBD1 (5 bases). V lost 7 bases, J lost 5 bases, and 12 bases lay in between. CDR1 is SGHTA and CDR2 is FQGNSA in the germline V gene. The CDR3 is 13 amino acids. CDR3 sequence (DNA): TGTGCCAGCACCCCGGGGGATCATCAGCCCCAGCATTTT. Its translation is CASTPGDHQPQHF.

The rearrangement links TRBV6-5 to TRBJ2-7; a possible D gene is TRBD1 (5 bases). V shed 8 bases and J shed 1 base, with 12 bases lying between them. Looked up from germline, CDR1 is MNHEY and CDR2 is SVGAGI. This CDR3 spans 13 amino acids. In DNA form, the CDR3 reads TGTGCCAGCCTGGGGCAGAGGTCCTACGAGCAGTACTTC. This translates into CASLGQRSYEQYF.

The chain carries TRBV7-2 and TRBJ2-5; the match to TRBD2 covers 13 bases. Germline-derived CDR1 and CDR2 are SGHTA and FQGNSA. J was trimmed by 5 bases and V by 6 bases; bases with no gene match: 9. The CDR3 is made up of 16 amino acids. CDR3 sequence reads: CASRPTSGGARETQYF. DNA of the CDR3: TGTGCCAGCAGGCCTACTAGCGGGGGGGCTAGGGAGACCCAGTACTTC.

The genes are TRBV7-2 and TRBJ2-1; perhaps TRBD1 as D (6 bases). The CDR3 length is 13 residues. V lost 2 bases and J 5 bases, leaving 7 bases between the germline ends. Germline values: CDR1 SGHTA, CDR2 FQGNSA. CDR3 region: CASSLQGNNEQFF. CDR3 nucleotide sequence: TGTGCCAGCAGCTTACAGGGGAACAATGAGCAGTTCTTC.

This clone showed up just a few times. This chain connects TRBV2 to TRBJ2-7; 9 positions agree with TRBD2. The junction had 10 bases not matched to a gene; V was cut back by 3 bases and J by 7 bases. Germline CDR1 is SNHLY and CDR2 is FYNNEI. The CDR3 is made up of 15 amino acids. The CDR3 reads CASSEQGLALGEQYF. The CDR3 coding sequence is TGTGCCAGCAGTGAGCAGGGACTAGCTCTCGGGGAGCAGTACTTC.

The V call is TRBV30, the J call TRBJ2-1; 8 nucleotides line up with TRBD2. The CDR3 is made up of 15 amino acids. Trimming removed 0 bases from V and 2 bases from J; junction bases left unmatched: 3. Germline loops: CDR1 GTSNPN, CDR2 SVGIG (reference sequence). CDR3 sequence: CAWSVGSGAYNEQFF. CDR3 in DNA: TGTGCCTGGAGTGTGGGTAGCGGGGCCTACAATGAGCAGTTCTTC.

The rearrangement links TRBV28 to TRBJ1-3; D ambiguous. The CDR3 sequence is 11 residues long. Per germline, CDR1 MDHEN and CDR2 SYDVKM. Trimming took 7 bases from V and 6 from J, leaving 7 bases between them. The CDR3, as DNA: TGTGCCAGCACCGGGGAAAACACCATATATTTT. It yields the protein CASTGENTIYF.

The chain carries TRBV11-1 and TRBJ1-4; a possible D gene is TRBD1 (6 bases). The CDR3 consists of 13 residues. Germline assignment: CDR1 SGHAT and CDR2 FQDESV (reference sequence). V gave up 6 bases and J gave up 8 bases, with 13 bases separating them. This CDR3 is CASRRDIGEKLFF. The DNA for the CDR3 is TGTGCCAGCAGGCGGGACATCGGGGAAAAACTGTTTTTT.

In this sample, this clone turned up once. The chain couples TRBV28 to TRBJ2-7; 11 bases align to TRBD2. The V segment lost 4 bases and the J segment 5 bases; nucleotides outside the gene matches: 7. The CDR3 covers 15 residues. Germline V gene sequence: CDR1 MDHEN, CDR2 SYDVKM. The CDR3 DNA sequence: TGTGCCAGCAGTTCCCAAGGACTAGCGGGCAACGAGCAGTACTTC. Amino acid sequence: CASSSQGLAGNEQYF.

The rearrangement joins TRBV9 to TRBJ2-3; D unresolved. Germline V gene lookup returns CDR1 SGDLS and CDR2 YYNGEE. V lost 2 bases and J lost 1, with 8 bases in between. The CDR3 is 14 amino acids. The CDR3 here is CASSVASGTDTQYF. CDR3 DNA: TGTGCCAGCAGCGTGGCTTCCGGCACAGATACGCAGTATTTT.

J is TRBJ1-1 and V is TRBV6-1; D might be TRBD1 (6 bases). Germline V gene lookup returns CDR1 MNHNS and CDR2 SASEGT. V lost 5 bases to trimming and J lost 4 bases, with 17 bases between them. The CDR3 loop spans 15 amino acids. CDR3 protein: CASSKLQGGGTEAFF. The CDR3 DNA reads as TGTGCCAGCAGTAAACTACAGGGAGGCGGCACTGAAGCTTTCTTT.

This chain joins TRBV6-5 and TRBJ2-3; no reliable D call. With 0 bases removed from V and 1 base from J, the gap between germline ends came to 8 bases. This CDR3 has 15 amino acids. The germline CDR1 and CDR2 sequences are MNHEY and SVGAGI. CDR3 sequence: CASSYSPGGTDTQYF. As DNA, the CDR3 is TGTGCCAGCAGTTACTCCCCCGGTGGCACAGATACGCAGTATTTT.

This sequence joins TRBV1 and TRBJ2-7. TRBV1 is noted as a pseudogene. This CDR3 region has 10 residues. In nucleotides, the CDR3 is TGCACCAGCAGCCAGGCACCCCTTGGGTTC. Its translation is CTSSQAPLGF.

The CDR3 here is CASSWDPRTYEQYF. CDR3 sequence (DNA): TGTGCCAGCAGTTGGGACCCGAGGACCTACGAGCAGTACTTC. V is TRBV27 and J is TRBJ2-7; D tentatively reads TRBD1 or TRBD2 (5 bases each). Deletions cut 4 bases from V and 2 bases from J, with 12 bases between. The CDR3 loop spans 14 amino acids. CDR1 is MNHEY, CDR2 SMNVEV, per germline (reference sequence).

CDR3 nucleotide sequence: TGTGCCAGCTCACCCGGACAAGGCAATGAAAAACTGTTTTTT. It translates to CASSPGQGNEKLFF. The chain uses TRBV18 and TRBJ1-4; the D gene is possibly TRBD1 (5 bases). With 3 bases removed from V and 5 bases from J, the gap between germline ends came to 10 bases. The CDR3 is 14 residues long. CDR1 KGHSH and CDR2 LQKENI come from the germline V gene. The full variable domain, in which reference TRBV18 and TRBJ1-4 provide the parts outside the CDR3, is NAGVMQNPRHLVRRRGQEARLRCSPMKGHSHVYWYRQLPEEGLKFMVYLQKENIIDESGMPKERFSAEFPKEGPSILRIQQVVRGDSAAYFCASSPGQGNEKLFFGSGTQLSVL.

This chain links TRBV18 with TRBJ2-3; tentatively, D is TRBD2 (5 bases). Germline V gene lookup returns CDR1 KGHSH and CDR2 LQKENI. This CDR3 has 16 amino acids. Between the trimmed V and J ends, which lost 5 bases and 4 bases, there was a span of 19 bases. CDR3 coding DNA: TGTGCCAGCTCAATAGAGGGTGGAAGGGTCCCAGATACGCAGTATTTT. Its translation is CASSIEGGRVPDTQYF. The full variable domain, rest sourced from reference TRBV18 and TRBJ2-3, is NAGVMQNPRHLVRRRGQEARLRCSPMKGHSHVYWYRQLPEEGLKFMVYLQKENIIDESGMPKERFSAEFPKEGPSILRIQQVVRGDSAAYFCASSIEGGRVPDTQYFGPGTRLTVL.

The CDR3 DNA reads TGTGCCAGCAGCTTCCGACTAGCGAGCTCCTACGAGCAGTACTTC. Its translation is CASSFRLASSYEQYF. The chain uses TRBV5-4 and TRBJ2-7; 8 bases line up with TRBD2. CDR1 is SGHNT and CDR2 is YYREEE in the germline V gene (reference sequence). The CDR3 is made up of 15 amino acids. V lost 2 bases, J lost 0 bases, and 4 bases stayed unmatched.

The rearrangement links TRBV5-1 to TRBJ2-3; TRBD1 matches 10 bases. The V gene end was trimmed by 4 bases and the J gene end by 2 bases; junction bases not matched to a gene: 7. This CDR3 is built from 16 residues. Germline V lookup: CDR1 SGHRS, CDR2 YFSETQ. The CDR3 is CASSPRTGGPTDTQYF. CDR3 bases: TGCGCCAGCAGCCCTCGGACAGGGGGACCCACAGATACGCAGTATTTT.

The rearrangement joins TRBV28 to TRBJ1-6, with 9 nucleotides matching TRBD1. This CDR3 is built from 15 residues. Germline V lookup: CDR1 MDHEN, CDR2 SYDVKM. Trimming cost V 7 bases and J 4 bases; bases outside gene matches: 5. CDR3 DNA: TGTGCCAGCAAGAGGACAGGGGATTATAATTCACCCCTCCACTTT. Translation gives CASKRTGDYNSPLHF. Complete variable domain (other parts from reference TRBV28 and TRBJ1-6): DVKVTQSSRYLVKRTGEKVFLECVQDMDHENMFWYRQDPGLGLRLIYFSYDVKMKEKGDIPEGYSVSREKKERFSLILESASTNQTSMYLCASKRTGDYNSPLHFGNGTRLTVT.

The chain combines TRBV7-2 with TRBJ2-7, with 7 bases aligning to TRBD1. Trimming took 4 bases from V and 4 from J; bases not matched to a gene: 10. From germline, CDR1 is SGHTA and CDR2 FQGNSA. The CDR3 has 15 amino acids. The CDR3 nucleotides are TGTGCCAGCAGCTCACTACAGGGGAGCAGGTACGAGCAGTACTTC. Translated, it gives CASSSLQGSRYEQYF.